The entry below gives a single T cell receptor (beta chain) sequence along with its context. Germline CDR1 reads MDHEN; CDR2 reads SYDVKM. The CDR3 spans 11 residues. V gave up 3 bases and J gave up 10 bases, with 7 bases separating them. The data were obtained in a study of cytomegalovirus exposure and HLA in healthy donors. The repertoire was sequenced with immunoSEQ multiplex PCR; TCRdb's copy has only in-frame clones and lacks some. The sample yields roughly 120,000 clones, 70% to 90% seen once. The clonotype originates from a man aged 18 to 30 in good health and CMV-seronegative. The sample taken for sequencing was PBMCs. The rearrangement uses TRBV28 and TRBJ1-5; D gene uncertain. CDR3 protein: CASSFNFPQHF. CDR3 DNA sequence: TGTGCCAGCAGTTTTAACTTTCCCCAGCATTTT.